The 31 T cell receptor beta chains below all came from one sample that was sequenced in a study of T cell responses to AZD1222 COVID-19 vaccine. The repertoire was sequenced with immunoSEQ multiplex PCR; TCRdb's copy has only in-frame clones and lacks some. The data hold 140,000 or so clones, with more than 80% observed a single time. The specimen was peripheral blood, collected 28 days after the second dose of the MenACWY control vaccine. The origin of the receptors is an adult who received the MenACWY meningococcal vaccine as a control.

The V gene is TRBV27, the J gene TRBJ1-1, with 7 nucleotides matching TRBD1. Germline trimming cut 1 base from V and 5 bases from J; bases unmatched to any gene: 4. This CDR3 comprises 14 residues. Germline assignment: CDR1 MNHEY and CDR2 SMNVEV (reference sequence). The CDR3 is CASSLFQGETEAFF. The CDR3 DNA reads TGTGCCAGCAGTTTATTCCAGGGGGAAACTGAAGCTTTCTTT.

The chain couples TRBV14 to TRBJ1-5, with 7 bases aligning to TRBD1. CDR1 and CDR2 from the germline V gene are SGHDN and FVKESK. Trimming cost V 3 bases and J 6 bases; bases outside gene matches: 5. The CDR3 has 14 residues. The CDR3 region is CASSQTGNGQPQHF. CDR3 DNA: TGTGCCAGCAGCCAGACAGGGAATGGTCAGCCCCAGCATTTT. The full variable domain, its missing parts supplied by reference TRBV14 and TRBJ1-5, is EAGVTQFPSHSVIEKGQTVTLRCDPISGHDNLYWYRRVMGKEIKFLLHFVKESKQDESGMPNNRFLAERTGGTYSTLKVQPAELEDSGVYFCASSQTGNGQPQHFGDGTRLSIL.

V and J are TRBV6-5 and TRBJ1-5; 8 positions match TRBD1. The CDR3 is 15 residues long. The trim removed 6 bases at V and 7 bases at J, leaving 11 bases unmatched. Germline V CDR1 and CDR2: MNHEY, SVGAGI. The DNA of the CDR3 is TGTGCCAGCAGCGTAAACAGGGGGATGGTCCAGCCCCAGCATTTT. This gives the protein CASSVNRGMVQPQHF.

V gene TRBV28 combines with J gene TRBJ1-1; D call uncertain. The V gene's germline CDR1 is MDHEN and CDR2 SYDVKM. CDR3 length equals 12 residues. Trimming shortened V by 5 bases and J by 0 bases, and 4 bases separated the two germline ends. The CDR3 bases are TGTGCCAGCAGTCTTATGAACACTGAAGCTTTCTTT. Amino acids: CASSLMNTEAFF.

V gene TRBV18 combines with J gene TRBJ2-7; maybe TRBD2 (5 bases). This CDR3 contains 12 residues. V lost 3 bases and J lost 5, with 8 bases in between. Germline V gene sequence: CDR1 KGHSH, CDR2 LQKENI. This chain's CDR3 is CASSPPGNEQYF. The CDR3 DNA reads TGTGCCAGCTCACCCCCGGGGAACGAGCAGTACTTC.

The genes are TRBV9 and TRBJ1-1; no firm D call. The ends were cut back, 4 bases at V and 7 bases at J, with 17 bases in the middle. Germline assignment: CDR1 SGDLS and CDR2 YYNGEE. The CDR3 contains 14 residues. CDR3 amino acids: CASSPPLGPFEAFF. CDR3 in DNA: TGTGCCAGCAGCCCCCCCCTAGGCCCTTTTGAAGCTTTCTTT.

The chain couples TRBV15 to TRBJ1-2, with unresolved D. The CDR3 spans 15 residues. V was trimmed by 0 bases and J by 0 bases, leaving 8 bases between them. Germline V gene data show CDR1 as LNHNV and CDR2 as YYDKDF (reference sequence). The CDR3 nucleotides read TGTGCCACCAGCAGAGAAGGCAGGACTAACTATGGCTACACCTTC. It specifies CATSREGRTNYGYTF.

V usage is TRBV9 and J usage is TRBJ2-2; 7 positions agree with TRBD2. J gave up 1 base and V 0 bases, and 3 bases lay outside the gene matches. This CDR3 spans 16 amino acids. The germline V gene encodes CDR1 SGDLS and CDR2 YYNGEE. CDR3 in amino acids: CASSVGPGGNTGELFF. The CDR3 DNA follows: TGTGCCAGCAGCGTAGGTCCGGGGGGGAACACCGGGGAGCTGTTTTTT.

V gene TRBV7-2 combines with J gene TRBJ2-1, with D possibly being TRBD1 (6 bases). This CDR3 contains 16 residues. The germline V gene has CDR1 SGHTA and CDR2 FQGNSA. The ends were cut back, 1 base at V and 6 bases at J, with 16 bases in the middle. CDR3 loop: CASSLVQGQYLNEQFF. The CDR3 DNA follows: TGTGCCAGCAGCTTAGTACAAGGACAGTACCTCAATGAGCAGTTCTTC.

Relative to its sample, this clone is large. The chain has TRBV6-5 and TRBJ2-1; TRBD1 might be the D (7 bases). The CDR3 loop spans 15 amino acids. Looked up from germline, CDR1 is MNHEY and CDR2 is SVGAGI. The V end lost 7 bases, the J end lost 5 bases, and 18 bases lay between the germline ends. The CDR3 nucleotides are TGTGCCAGCACCCAATGGGGGGACAGCCACAATGAGCAGTTCTTC. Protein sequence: CASTQWGDSHNEQFF.

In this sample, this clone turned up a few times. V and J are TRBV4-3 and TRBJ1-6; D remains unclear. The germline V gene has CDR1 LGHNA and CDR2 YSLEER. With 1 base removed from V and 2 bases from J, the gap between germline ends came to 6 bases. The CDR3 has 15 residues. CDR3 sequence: CASSQGAAYNSPLHF. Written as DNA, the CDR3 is TGCGCCAGCAGCCAAGGGGCCGCCTATAATTCACCCCTCCACTTT.

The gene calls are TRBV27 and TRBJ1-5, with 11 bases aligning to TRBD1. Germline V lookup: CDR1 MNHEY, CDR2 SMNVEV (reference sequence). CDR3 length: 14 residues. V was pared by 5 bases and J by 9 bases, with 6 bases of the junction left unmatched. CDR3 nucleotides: TGTGCCAGCAGTAAGGGACAGGGGGGGATGCCCCAGCATTTT. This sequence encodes CASSKGQGGMPQHF.

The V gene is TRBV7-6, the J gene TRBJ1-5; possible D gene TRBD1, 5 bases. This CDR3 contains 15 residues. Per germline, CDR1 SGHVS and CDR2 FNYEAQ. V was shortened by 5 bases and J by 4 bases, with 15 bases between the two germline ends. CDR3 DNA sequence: TGTGCCAGCAGCCTTCAGGGTACGAGAAATCAGCCCCAGCATTTT. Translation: CASSLQGTRNQPQHF.

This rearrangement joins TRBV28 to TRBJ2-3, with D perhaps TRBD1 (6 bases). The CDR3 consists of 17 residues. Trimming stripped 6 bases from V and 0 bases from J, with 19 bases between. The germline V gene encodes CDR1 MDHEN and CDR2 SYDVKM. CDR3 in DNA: TGTGCCAGCAGCCAGAAGACAGCCGGGACAAGCACAGATACGCAGTATTTT. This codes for CASSQKTAGTSTDTQYF.

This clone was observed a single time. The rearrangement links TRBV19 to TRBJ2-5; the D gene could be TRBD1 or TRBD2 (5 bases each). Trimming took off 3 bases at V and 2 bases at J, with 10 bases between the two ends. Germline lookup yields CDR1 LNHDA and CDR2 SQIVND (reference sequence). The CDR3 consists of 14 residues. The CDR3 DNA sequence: TGTGCCAGTAGTATCTTGGGGGTACAAGAGACCCAGTACTTC. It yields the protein CASSILGVQETQYF.

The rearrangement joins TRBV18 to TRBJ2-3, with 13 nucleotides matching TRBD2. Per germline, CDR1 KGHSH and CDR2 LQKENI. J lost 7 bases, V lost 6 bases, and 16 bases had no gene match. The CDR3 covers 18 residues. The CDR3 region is CASSPIRLAGGTGNTQYF. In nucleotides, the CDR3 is TGTGCCAGCTCGCCTATCAGACTAGCGGGGGGAACCGGGAATACGCAGTATTTT.

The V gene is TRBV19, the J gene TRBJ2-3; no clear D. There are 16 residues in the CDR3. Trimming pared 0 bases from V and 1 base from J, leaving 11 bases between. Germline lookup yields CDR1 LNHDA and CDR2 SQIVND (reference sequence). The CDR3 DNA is TGTGCCAGTAGTATAGAGCCCTTTGTGGGCACAGATACGCAGTATTTT. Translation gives CASSIEPFVGTDTQYF. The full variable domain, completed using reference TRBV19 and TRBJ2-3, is DGGITQSPKYLFRKEGQNVTLSCEQNLNHDAMYWYRQDPGQGLRLIYYSQIVNDFQKGDIAEGYSVSREKKESFPLTVTSAQKNPTAFYLCASSIEPFVGTDTQYFGPGTRLTVL.

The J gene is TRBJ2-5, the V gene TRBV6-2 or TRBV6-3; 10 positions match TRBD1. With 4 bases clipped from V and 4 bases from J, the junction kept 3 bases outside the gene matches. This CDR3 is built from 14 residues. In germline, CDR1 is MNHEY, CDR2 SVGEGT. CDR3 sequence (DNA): TGTGCCAGCAGTTCCGGGACAGGGGTAGAGACCCAGTACTTC. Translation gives CASSSGTGVETQYF.

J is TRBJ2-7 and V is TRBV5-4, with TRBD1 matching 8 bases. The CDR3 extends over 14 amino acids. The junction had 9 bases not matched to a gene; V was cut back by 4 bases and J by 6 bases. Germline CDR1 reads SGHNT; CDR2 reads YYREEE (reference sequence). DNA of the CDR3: TGTGCCAGCAGCCACGGACAGGGAAGGAGCGAGCAGTACTTC. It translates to CASSHGQGRSEQYF.

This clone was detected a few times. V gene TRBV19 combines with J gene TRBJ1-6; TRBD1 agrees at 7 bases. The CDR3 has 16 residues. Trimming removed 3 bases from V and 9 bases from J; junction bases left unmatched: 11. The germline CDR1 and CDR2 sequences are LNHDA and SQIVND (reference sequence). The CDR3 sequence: CASSMRGRDTGSPLHF. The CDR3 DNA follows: TGTGCCAGTAGTATGAGGGGGCGGGACACCGGTTCACCCCTCCACTTT.

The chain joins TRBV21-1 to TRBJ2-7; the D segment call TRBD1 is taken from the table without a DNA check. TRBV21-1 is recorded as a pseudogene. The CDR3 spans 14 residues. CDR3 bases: TGTGCCAGCAGCAAGGGACAGGCTAGCTACGAGCAGTACTTC. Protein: CASSKGQASYEQYF.

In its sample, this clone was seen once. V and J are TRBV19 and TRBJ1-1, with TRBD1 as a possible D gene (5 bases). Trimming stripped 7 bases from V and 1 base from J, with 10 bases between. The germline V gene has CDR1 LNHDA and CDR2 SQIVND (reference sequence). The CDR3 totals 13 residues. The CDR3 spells CASMGQANTEAFF. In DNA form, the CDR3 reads TGTGCCAGTATGGGGCAGGCGAACACTGAAGCTTTCTTT.

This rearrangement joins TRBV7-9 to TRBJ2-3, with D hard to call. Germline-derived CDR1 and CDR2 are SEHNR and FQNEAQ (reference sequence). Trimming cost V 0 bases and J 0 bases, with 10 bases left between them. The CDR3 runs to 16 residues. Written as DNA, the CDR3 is TGTGCCAGCAGCTTAGCGATAACAATTAGCACAGATACGCAGTATTTT. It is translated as CASSLAITISTDTQYF.

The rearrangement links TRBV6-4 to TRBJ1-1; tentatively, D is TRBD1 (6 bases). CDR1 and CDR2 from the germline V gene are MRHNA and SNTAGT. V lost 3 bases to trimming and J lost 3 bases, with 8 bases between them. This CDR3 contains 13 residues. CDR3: CASSEGGHTEAFF. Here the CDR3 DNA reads TGTGCCAGCAGTGAGGGGGGGCACACTGAAGCTTTCTTT.

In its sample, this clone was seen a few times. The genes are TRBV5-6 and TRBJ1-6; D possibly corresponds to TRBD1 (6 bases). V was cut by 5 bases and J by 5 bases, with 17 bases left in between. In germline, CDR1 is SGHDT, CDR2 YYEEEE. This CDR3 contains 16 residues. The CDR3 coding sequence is TGTGCCAGCAGTTATCAACAGGGAGCGGATAATTCACCCCTCCACTTT. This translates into CASSYQQGADNSPLHF.

This chain's CDR3 is CAIGQGLRDTQYF. As DNA, the CDR3 is TGTGCCATCGGACAGGGACTGAGAGATACGCAGTATTTT. This chain links TRBV10-3 with TRBJ2-3; TRBD1 matches 8 bases. Germline CDR1 and CDR2: ENHRY and SYGVKD. The CDR3 extends over 13 amino acids. V lost 8 bases to trimming and J lost 5 bases; unmatched junction nucleotides: 6.

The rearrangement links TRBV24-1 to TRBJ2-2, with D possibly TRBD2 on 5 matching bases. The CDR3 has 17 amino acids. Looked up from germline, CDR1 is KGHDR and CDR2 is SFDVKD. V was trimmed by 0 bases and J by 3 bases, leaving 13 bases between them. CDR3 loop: CATSDLSQDSYTGELFF. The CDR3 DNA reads TGTGCCACCAGTGATTTGTCCCAGGACTCCTACACCGGGGAGCTGTTTTTT.

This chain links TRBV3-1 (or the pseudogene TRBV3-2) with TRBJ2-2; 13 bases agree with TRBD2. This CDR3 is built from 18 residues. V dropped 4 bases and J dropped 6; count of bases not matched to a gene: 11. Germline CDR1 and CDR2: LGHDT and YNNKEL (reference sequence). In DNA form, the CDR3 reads TGTGCCAGCAGCCCCAAAACGGGACTAGCGGGACGGTCCGGGGAGCTGTTTTTT. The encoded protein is CASSPKTGLAGRSGELFF.

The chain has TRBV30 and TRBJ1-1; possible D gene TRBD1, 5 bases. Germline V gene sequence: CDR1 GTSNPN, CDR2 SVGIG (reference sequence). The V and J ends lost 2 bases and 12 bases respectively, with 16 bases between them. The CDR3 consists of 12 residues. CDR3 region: CAWSRPGLETFF. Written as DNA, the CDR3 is TGTGCCTGGAGTCGTCCGGGACTTGAGACTTTCTTT. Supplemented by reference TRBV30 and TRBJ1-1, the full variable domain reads SQTIHQWPATLVQPVGSPLSLECTVEGTSNPNLYWYRQAAGRGLQLLFYSVGIGQISSEVPQNLSASRPQDRQFILSSKKLLLSDSGFYLCAWSRPGLETFFGQGTRLTVV.

This chain's CDR3 is CASSPRTQSGYTF. The CDR3 region has the DNA TGTGCCAGCAGCCCCCGGACACAAAGTGGCTACACCTTC. The chain joins TRBV2 to TRBJ1-2; D perhaps matches TRBD1 (5 bases). The CDR3 length is 13 residues. The germline gives CDR1 SNHLY, CDR2 FYNNEI. Between the trimmed V and J ends, which lost 6 bases and 7 bases, there was a span of 15 bases.

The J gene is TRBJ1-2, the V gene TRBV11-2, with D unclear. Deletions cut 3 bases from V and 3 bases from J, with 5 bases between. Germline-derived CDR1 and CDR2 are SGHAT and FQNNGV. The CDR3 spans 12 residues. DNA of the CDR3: TGTGCCAGCAGCTTTGGCTACTATGGCTACACCTTC. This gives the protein CASSFGYYGYTF.